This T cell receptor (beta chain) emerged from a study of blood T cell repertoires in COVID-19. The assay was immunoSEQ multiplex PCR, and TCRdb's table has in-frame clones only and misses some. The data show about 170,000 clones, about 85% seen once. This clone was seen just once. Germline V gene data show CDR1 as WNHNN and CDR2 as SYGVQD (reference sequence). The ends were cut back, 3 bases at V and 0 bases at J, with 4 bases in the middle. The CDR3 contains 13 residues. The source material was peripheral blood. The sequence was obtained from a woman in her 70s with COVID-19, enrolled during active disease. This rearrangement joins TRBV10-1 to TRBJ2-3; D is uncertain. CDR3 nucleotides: TGCGCCAGCAGTGATCGGAGCACAGATACGCAGTATTTT. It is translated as CASSDRSTDTQYF.